The 8 T cell receptor beta chains below all came from one sample that was sequenced in a study of blood T cell repertoires in COVID-19. Data came from immunoSEQ multiplex PCR; TCRdb stores just in-frame clones and leaves some out. Among tens of thousands of clones listed, roughly four fifths were seen once. Sample: peripheral blood. These receptors originate from a woman aged 70-85 years with acute or convalescent COVID-19.

V is TRBV7-8 and J is TRBJ2-5, with D perhaps TRBD2 (5 bases). From germline, CDR1 is SGHVS and CDR2 FQNEAQ. The CDR3 runs to 15 residues. V gave up 6 bases and J gave up 2 bases, with 16 bases separating them. CDR3 DNA: TGTGCCAGCAGTTGGCGGACTTCGGGACAAGAGACCCAGTACTTC. Translation: CASSWRTSGQETQYF.

This rearrangement joins TRBV28 to TRBJ2-3, with 10 positions matching TRBD2. Germline trimming cut 2 bases from V and 4 bases from J; bases unmatched to any gene: 3. From germline, CDR1 is MDHEN and CDR2 SYDVKM. The length of the CDR3 is 15 residues. DNA for the CDR3: TGTGCCAGCAGTTTACCTAGCGGGAGTGCAGATACGCAGTATTTT. Translation: CASSLPSGSADTQYF.

This sequence joins TRBV5-1 and TRBJ1-1, with 7 positions matching TRBD1. The V and J ends lost 0 bases and 1 base, in that order; junction bases with no gene match: 3. This CDR3 is built from 15 residues. From germline, CDR1 is SGHRS and CDR2 YFSETQ. The CDR3 region is CASSLEAGGNTEAFF. CDR3 nucleotides: TGCGCCAGCAGCTTGGAGGCAGGGGGGAACACTGAAGCTTTCTTT.

This clone has only one observation. This rearrangement joins TRBV14 to TRBJ2-7; D may be TRBD2 (6 bases). The germline CDR1 and CDR2 sequences are SGHDN and FVKESK. Between the trimmed V and J ends, which lost 6 bases and 0 bases, there was a span of 18 bases. This CDR3 contains 16 residues. For the CDR3, the DNA is TGTGCCAGCAGGAAACAATTGGGGACTGGCTCCTACGAGCAGTACTTC. Amino acids: CASRKQLGTGSYEQYF.

The CDR3 loop reads CASSDTGDPAGNTIYF. The CDR3 DNA reads TGTGCCAGCAGCGATACAGGGGATCCGGCCGGAAACACCATATATTTT. This chain joins TRBV7-9 and TRBJ1-3; 7 bases match TRBD1. The V gene end was trimmed by 5 bases and the J gene end by 4 bases; junction bases not matched to a gene: 11. This CDR3 is 16 amino acids long. The V gene's germline CDR1 is SEHNR and CDR2 FQNEAQ (reference sequence).

This chain uses TRBV27 with TRBJ2-7; the match to TRBD2 covers 9 bases. Trimming at V came to 6 bases and at J to 4 bases, leaving 10 bases not matched to a gene. Per the germline V gene, CDR1 is MNHEY and CDR2 is SMNVEV (reference sequence). This CDR3 region has 15 residues. Here the CDR3 reads CASSPRMAGGYEQYF. The DNA for the CDR3 is TGTGCCAGCAGCCCTAGGATGGCGGGAGGGTACGAGCAGTACTTC.

This clone was detected only a few times. The rearrangement links TRBV27 to TRBJ1-6; TRBD1 matches at 9 bases. This CDR3 is 14 amino acids long. Germline V gene data show CDR1 as MNHEY and CDR2 as SMNVEV (reference sequence). J was trimmed by 7 bases and V by 8 bases; bases with no gene match: 6. The CDR3 protein is CASGPGTGNSPLHF. The CDR3 DNA is TGTGCCAGCGGCCCCGGGACAGGGAATTCACCCCTCCACTTT.

The rearrangement uses TRBV2 and TRBJ2-7; TRBD1 agrees at 8 bases. J gave up 5 bases and V 7 bases, and 10 bases lay outside the gene matches. In germline, CDR1 is SNHLY, CDR2 FYNNEI. The CDR3 has 14 residues. The CDR3 nucleotides are TGTGCCAGCACAGGAGACAGGGGTCCCAACGAGCAGTACTTC. It translates to CASTGDRGPNEQYF.